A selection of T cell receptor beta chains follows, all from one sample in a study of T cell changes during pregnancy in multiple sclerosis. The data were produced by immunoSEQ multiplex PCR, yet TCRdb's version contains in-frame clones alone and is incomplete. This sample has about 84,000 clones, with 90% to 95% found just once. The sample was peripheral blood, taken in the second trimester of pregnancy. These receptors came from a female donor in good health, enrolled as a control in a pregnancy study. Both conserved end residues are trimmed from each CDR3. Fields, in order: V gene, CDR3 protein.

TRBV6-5,ASSPSGVSPLH
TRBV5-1,ASSLGLAGGEQY
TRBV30,LASANTGELF
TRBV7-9,ASSPPTGTGDEKLF
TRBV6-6,ASSYGTGFTDTQY
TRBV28,ASSFARGNTEAF
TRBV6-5,ASGDRGHVETQY
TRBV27,ASTKQGGLGQPQH
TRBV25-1,ASSLGQAGTGELF
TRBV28,ASSGDNRIQPQH
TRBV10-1,ASSSSETHNEQF
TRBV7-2,ASSPAVTDTQY
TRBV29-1,SYVQGTSYNEQF
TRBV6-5,ASSEPGIGYT
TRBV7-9,AGSLAGENQETQY
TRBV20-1,SARTQSEQY
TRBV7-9,ASSSRDRGLEETQY
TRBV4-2,ASSQGLWSGGGKNIQY
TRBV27,ASSLLRNTGELF
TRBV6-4,ASSDSQTRTGNKVNTEAF
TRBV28,ASSLMRAVDTEAF
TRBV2,ASRVGTSGSRITGELF
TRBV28,ASSLEDREQF
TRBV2,ASSFSQGAYYGYT
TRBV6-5,ASSYSAQGGNTIY
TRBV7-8,ASSLALAGGILPGPHEQY
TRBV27,ASSSGQGAYEQY
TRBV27,ASSLYTTPTGELF
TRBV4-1,ASSQGQTVNEKLF
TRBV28,ASSFVRRGLAARDTQY
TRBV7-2,ASSLWGGHGYT
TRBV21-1,ASSKGGDGRSGNTIY
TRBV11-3,ASSLGAGPSYEQY
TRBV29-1,SVDGQGMPYGYT
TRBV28,ASSLDRVRGYT
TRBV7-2,ASSLTSGRAEQF
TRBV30,AWRAPVGGNEQF
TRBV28,ASSFRQTLGYGYT
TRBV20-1,SAGGTDTQY
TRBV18,ASSPDSTEAF
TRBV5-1,ASSVGGMSSYNEQF
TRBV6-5,ASSYSEGNQPQH
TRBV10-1,ASSPTTSGRAGSSYEQY
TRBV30,AWNNEGGSYGYT